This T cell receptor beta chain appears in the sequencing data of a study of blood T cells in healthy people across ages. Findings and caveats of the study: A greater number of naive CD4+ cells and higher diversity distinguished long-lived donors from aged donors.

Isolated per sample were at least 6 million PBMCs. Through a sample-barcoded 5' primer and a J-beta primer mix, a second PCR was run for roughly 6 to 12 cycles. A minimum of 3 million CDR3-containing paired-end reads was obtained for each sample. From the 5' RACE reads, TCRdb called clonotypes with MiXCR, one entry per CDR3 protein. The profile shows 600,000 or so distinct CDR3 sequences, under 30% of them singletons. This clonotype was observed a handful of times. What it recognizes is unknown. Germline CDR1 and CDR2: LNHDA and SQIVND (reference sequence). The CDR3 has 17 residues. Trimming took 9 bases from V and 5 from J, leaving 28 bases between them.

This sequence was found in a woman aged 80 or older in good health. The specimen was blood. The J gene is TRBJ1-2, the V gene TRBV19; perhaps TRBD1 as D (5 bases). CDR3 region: CARKKKPLGVGYYGYTF. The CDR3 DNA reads TGTGCCAGAAAAAAAAAGCCCTTGGGGGTCGGCTATTATGGCTACACCTTC. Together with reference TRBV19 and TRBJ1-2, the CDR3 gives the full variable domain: DGGITQSPKYLFRKEGQNVTLSCEQNLNHDAMYWYRQDPGQGLRLIYYSQIVNDFQKGDIAEGYSVSREKKESFPLTVTSAQKNPTAFYLCARKKKPLGVGYYGYTFGSGTRLTVV.